A single sample gave rise to the 29 T cell receptor beta chains below, sequenced in a study of T cells in Graves' hyperthyroidism and ophthalmopathy. Amplified regions were TCR beta CDR3 sequences from RNA transcripts. First-round RT-PCR of the TCR CDR3 relied on the HTBI primer set. TCRdb processed the multiplex PCR reads anew with MiXCR; each CDR3 protein has one entry. The table shows about 350,000 distinct CDR3 sequences, with around 18% occurring only once. The sequencing sample was made of blood. Receptors were obtained from a woman aged 40 to 49 with Graves' ophthalmopathy.

This clonotype was picked up many times. The chain carries TRBV4-1 and TRBJ1-5; D unclear. V dropped 1 base and J dropped 1 base, with 5 bases sitting between them. CDR1 is MGHRA and CDR2 is YSYEKL in the germline V gene. The CDR3 extends over 14 amino acids. Here the CDR3 reads CASSQVRSNQPQHF. The CDR3 nucleotides read TGCGCCAGCAGCCAAGTCAGAAGCAATCAGCCCCAGCATTTT.

The chain couples TRBV27 to TRBJ2-6; weak D call: TRBD1 (5 bases). CDR1 MNHEY and CDR2 SMNVEV come from the germline V gene (reference sequence). This CDR3 is 18 amino acids long. The germline V and J ends were trimmed by 2 bases and 0 bases, with 14 bases remaining between them. CDR3 nucleotide sequence: TGTGCCAGCAGTTTAAAAGGGGTAGGCCTCTCTGGGGCCAACGTCCTGACTTTC. Translated: CASSLKGVGLSGANVLTF.

Many counts were recorded for this clonotype. J is TRBJ2-7 and V is TRBV4-1; D call uncertain. Germline loops: CDR1 MGHRA, CDR2 YSYEKL. V was clipped by 0 bases and J by 0 bases, with 12 bases between them. The CDR3 runs to 16 residues. The CDR3 region is CASSQEALGASYEQYF. Here the CDR3 DNA reads TGCGCCAGCAGCCAAGAAGCCCTAGGAGCCTCCTACGAGCAGTACTTC.

There are many counts of this clonotype. The chain uses TRBV6-5 and TRBJ1-1; D is unclear. The germline V gene encodes CDR1 MNHEY and CDR2 SVGAGI. V gave up 4 bases and J gave up 0 bases, with 9 bases separating them. The CDR3 contains 14 residues. The CDR3 protein is CASSFKFMNTEAFF. CDR3 bases: TGTGCCAGCAGTTTCAAGTTCATGAACACTGAAGCTTTCTTT.

This clonotype was seen ten or more times. The chain recombines TRBV6-1 with TRBJ2-7, with a tentative D call TRBD1 (5 bases). The V gene's germline CDR1 is MNHNS and CDR2 SASEGT. Trimming stripped 7 bases from V and 7 bases from J, with 17 bases between. The length of the CDR3 is 13 residues. In DNA, the CDR3 is TGTGCCAGCACGGCCTCAGGGTTAGGGGAGCAGTACTTC. It yields the protein CASTASGLGEQYF.

This clonotype was picked up many times. J is TRBJ2-7 and V is TRBV5-1, with 9 bases matching TRBD1. The CDR3 is 14 residues long. Germline V gene lookup returns CDR1 SGHRS and CDR2 YFSETQ. V shed 3 bases, J shed 5 bases, and the junction held 6 bases outside the gene matches. The CDR3 nucleotides are TGCGCCAGCAGCTCCGGGACAGGGAAGCACGAGCAGTACTTC. The encoded protein is CASSSGTGKHEQYF. Filled out from reference TRBV5-1 and TRBJ2-7, the complete variable domain reads KAGVTQTPRYLIKTRGQQVTLSCSPISGHRSVSWYQQTPGQGLQFLFEYFSETQRNKGNFPGRFSGRQFSNSRSEMNVSTLELGDSALYLCASSSGTGKHEQYFGPGTRLTVT.

This clonotype has a count of ten or more. The chain is built from TRBV5-1 and TRBJ2-2; D is unclear. The CDR3 runs to 14 residues. Germline assignment: CDR1 SGHRS and CDR2 YFSETQ. V lost 1 base to trimming and J lost 5 bases, with 9 bases between them. CDR3 protein: CASSLYLGTGELFF. Written as DNA, the CDR3 is TGCGCCAGCAGCTTGTACTTAGGGACCGGGGAGCTGTTTTTT.

Ten or more counts support this clonotype. The gene calls are TRBV19 and TRBJ1-1; a weak D match, TRBD1 (5 bases). V dropped 5 bases and J dropped 5 bases, with 18 bases sitting between them. The CDR3 is made up of 15 amino acids. Germline CDR1 reads LNHDA; CDR2 reads SQIVND (reference sequence). The CDR3 loop reads CASSSEVGVVTEAFF. As DNA, the CDR3 is TGTGCCAGTAGTTCGGAAGTAGGGGTCGTGACTGAAGCTTTCTTT.

This clonotype was found many times. The V call is TRBV2, the J call TRBJ1-5; D uncertain. The ends were cut back, 3 bases at V and 2 bases at J, with 11 bases in the middle. CDR3 length: 15 amino acids. Germline V gives CDR1 SNHLY, CDR2 FYNNEI. The CDR3 nucleotides read TGTGCCAGCAGTGAGGGAGGCGTGGGCAATCAGCCCCAGCATTTT. Translated: CASSEGGVGNQPQHF.

V and J are TRBV11-2 and TRBJ2-2; unclear D gene. The length of the CDR3 is 13 residues. Germline CDR1 SGHAT, CDR2 FQNNGV. The ends were cut back, 2 bases at V and 6 bases at J, with 7 bases in the middle. CDR3 DNA sequence: TGTGCCAGCAGCTTATGGCAGCCCGGGGAGCTGTTTTTT. Its protein is CASSLWQPGELFF.

The sample holds a few counts of this clonotype. V is TRBV27 and J is TRBJ2-7; D is uncertain. Trimming cost V 5 bases and J 3 bases, with 20 bases left between them. Per germline, CDR1 MNHEY and CDR2 SMNVEV (reference sequence). The CDR3 spans 16 residues. The CDR3 DNA sequence: TGTGCCAGCAGTCCCTTTGGACCGGATACCAGCTACGAGCAGTACTTC. As protein: CASSPFGPDTSYEQYF.

With regard to this clonotype: This could be a read error, since a much larger clone is one nucleotide away. The chain recombines TRBV19 with TRBJ1-5; tentatively, D is TRBD1 (6 bases). CDR3 size: 14 residues. Trimming pared 6 bases from V and 11 bases from J, leaving 20 bases between. CDR1 is LNHDA and CDR2 is SQIVND in the germline V gene (reference sequence). CDR3 loop: CASRPTGGVSAQHF. The CDR3, as DNA: TGTGCCAGTAGGCCGACAGGTGGGGTATCAGCCCAGCATTTT.

This clonotype was picked up many times. The chain employs TRBV12-3 or TRBV12-4 and TRBJ1-5; TRBD1 matches at 7 bases. The CDR3 loop spans 14 amino acids. V lost 5 bases to trimming and J lost 4 bases; unmatched junction nucleotides: 5. The CDR3 loop reads CASSEGGKNQPQHF. In nucleotides, the CDR3 is TGTGCCAGCAGTGAAGGGGGCAAGAATCAGCCCCAGCATTTT.

This clonotype occurred many times. The chain recombines TRBV20-1 with TRBJ1-2, with a tentative D call TRBD1 (6 bases). Trimming took off 0 bases at V and 8 bases at J, with 19 bases between the two ends. Per germline, CDR1 DFQATT and CDR2 SNEGSKA (reference sequence). CDR3 length: 15 residues. CDR3 bases: TGCAGTGCTAGAGATCGCGTTGGGGGCGCGGGAGGCTACACCTTC. Protein sequence: CSARDRVGGAGGYTF.

This clonotype was seen repeatedly, ten times or more. V is TRBV28 and J is TRBJ2-7; D is ambiguous. The CDR3 contains 13 residues. Trimming removed 7 bases from V and 3 bases from J, with 13 bases in between. The germline gives CDR1 MDHEN, CDR2 SYDVKM. CDR3 in DNA: TGTGCCAGCATGGGGAAGGGATTCTACGAGCAGTACTTC. Its translation is CASMGKGFYEQYF.

This clonotype came up many times. The rearrangement links TRBV10-3 to TRBJ1-5, with 7 bases lining up with TRBD1. The CDR3 is 14 residues long. The V segment lost 8 bases and the J segment 4 bases; nucleotides outside the gene matches: 8. CDR1 is ENHRY, CDR2 SYGVKD, per germline. Here the CDR3 DNA reads TGTGCCATCGACTGGGACAGAACAAATCAGCCCCAGCATTTT. It encodes CAIDWDRTNQPQHF.

The chain carries TRBV6-1 and TRBJ2-5, with D possibly TRBD2 on 7 matching bases. Between the trimmed V and J ends, which lost 5 bases and 2 bases, there was a span of 12 bases. This CDR3 contains 14 residues. CDR1 MNHNS and CDR2 SASEGT come from the germline V gene. The CDR3 bases are TGTGCCAGCAGTAAGGGGGGGTCTCAAGAGACCCAGTACTTC. Its translation: CASSKGGSQETQYF.

This clonotype has ten or more counts. V and J are TRBV9 and TRBJ1-3; no definite D call. CDR3 length: 16 residues. From germline, CDR1 is SGDLS and CDR2 YYNGEE. V lost 4 bases to trimming and J lost 0 bases, with 14 bases between them. CDR3 DNA sequence: TGTGCCAGCAGCCCTTACCGGACCGGCTCTGGAAACACCATATATTTT. This codes for CASSPYRTGSGNTIYF.

In this sample, this clonotype turned up many times. This chain links TRBV10-3 with TRBJ2-1; D not certain. CDR1 and CDR2 from the germline V gene are ENHRY and SYGVKD. There are 17 residues in the CDR3. V was clipped by 2 bases and J by 0 bases, with 14 bases between them. The CDR3 region is CAISETKLISSYNEQFF. DNA of the CDR3: TGTGCCATCAGTGAGACGAAACTTATTAGCTCCTACAATGAGCAGTTCTTC.

The sample holds many counts of this clonotype. This sequence joins TRBV2 and TRBJ1-1; D gene uncertain. Deletions cut 7 bases from V and 1 base from J, with 10 bases between. This CDR3 is built from 13 residues. CDR1 is SNHLY and CDR2 is FYNNEI in the germline V gene. Written as DNA, the CDR3 is TGTGCCAGCAACCCTACCTCGAACACTGAAGCTTTCTTT. Its translation: CASNPTSNTEAFF.

V is TRBV30 and J is TRBJ1-1; no firm D call. CDR3 length equals 14 residues. Trimming cost V 2 bases and J 0 bases, with 10 bases left between them. In germline, CDR1 is GTSNPN, CDR2 SVGIG (reference sequence). CDR3 DNA sequence: TGTGCCTGGAGTTCCCGCAGTGTGAACACTGAAGCTTTCTTT. Translating it yields CAWSSRSVNTEAFF.

This clonotype has a count of ten or more. The chain joins TRBV7-6 to TRBJ2-7, with 13 bases matching TRBD2. Germline CDR1 and CDR2: SGHVS and FNYEAQ. V was pared by 2 bases and J by 2 bases, with 9 bases of the junction left unmatched. There are 18 residues in the CDR3. The CDR3 DNA follows: TGTGCCAGCAGCTTACTGGGGGGGGGGACTAGCGGGACCTACGAGCAGTACTTC. Translating it yields CASSLLGGGTSGTYEQYF.

This clonotype was recorded at least ten times. This chain links TRBV15 with TRBJ2-5; D possibly corresponds to TRBD2 (5 bases). Germline CDR1 and CDR2: LNHNV and YYDKDF (reference sequence). This CDR3 contains 14 residues. V was shortened by 4 bases and J by 5 bases, with 14 bases between the two germline ends. The DNA for the CDR3 is TGTGCCACCAGCACGAGCAGCCCGGGGGAGACCCAGTACTTC. Translated: CATSTSSPGETQYF.

This chain joins TRBV28 and TRBJ2-5; the D gene is possibly TRBD2 (6 bases). Germline V gives CDR1 MDHEN, CDR2 SYDVKM. This CDR3 region has 14 residues. Deletions cut 6 bases from V and 7 bases from J, with 18 bases between. In DNA form, the CDR3 reads TGTGCCAGCAGCGGGGAGGCGGCCGGGGTGACCCAGTACTTC. It specifies CASSGEAAGVTQYF.

CDR3 DNA sequence: TGCAGTGCTATTCGGGCTAGCGGGAGAGAGACCCAGTACTTC. It specifies CSAIRASGRETQYF. The chain links TRBV20-1 to TRBJ2-5, with 10 bases aligning to TRBD2. This CDR3 has 14 amino acids. The junction had 6 bases not matched to a gene; V was cut back by 4 bases and J by 4 bases. Germline CDR1 reads DFQATT; CDR2 reads SNEGSKA (reference sequence).

This chain connects TRBV11-2 to TRBJ2-7; tentative D call: TRBD1 (5 bases). The CDR3 is made up of 12 amino acids. From germline, CDR1 is SGHAT and CDR2 FQNNGV. Trimming pared 4 bases from V and 5 bases from J, leaving 9 bases between. As DNA, the CDR3 is TGTGCCAGCAGCTCAGGGTTCAACGAGCAGTACTTC. Its translation is CASSSGFNEQYF.

In its sample, this clonotype was seen many times. This chain uses TRBV20-1 with TRBJ2-7, with 7 bases matching TRBD2. The CDR3 consists of 13 residues. J was trimmed by 5 bases and V by 5 bases; bases with no gene match: 9. Germline CDR1 DFQATT, CDR2 SNEGSKA (reference sequence). The CDR3 region is CSARGRASDEQYF. The DNA for the CDR3 is TGCAGTGCTCGGGGGAGGGCCTCGGACGAGCAGTACTTC.

CDR3 sequence (DNA): TGTGCCAGCAGCTTGGGACAGGGGGGTGGAGAGACCCAGTACTTC. Amino acid sequence: CASSLGQGGGETQYF. The rearrangement links TRBV11-3 to TRBJ2-5; 11 bases map to TRBD1. The CDR3 covers 15 residues. Germline V gene data show CDR1 as SGHNT and CDR2 as YENEEA. Trimming removed 3 bases from V and 4 bases from J; junction bases left unmatched: 4.

In this sample, this clonotype turned up a few times. The chain has TRBV18 and TRBJ1-3; TRBD1 matches at 9 bases. The CDR3 length is 16 residues. The V segment lost 3 bases and the J segment 0 bases; nucleotides outside the gene matches: 3. CDR1 is KGHSH and CDR2 is LQKENI in the germline V gene. This CDR3 is CASSPRDRASGNTIYF. The CDR3 bases are TGTGCCAGCTCACCGAGGGACAGGGCCTCTGGAAACACCATATATTTT.